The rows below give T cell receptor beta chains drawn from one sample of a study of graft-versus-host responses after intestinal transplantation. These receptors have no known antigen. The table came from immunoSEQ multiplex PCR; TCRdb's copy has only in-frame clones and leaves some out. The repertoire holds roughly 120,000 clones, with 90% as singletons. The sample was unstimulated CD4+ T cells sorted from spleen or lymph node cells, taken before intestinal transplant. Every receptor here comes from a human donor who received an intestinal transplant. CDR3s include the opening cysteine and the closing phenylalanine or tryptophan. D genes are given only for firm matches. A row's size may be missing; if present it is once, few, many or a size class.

cdr3_nt: TGTGCCAGCTCAAAACTAGATTTGGCTTACGAGCAGTACTTC; cdr3_aa: CASSKLDLAYEQYF; j_call: TRBJ2-7; clone_size: NA; d_call: NA; v_call: TRBV18
cdr3_nt: TGCAGCGTTGAGGATTACAGGCCAACTAACTATGGCTACACCTTC; cdr3_aa: CSVEDYRPTNYGYTF; j_call: TRBJ1-2; clone_size: NA; d_call: NA; v_call: TRBV29-1
cdr3_nt: TGTGCCAGCAGTTTGGGGCGGACCGGGGAGCTGTTTTTT; cdr3_aa: CASSLGRTGELFF; j_call: TRBJ2-2; clone_size: NA; d_call: NA; v_call: TRBV7-2
cdr3_nt: TGTGCCAGCAGGCTCGGGACTCTAGCTGAGGATACGCAGTATTTT; cdr3_aa: CASRLGTLAEDTQYF; j_call: TRBJ2-3; clone_size: NA; d_call: NA; v_call: TRBV28
cdr3_nt: TGTGCCAGCAGGGGCTATGTTTTAGTTGACAATGAGCAGTTCTTC; cdr3_aa: CASRGYVLVDNEQFF; j_call: TRBJ2-1; clone_size: NA; d_call: NA; v_call: TRBV6-1
cdr3_nt: TGTGCCAGCAGTTACGTACGGGGGGGGGTAGGCTACACCTTC; cdr3_aa: CASSYVRGGVGYTF; j_call: TRBJ1-2; clone_size: NA; d_call: NA; v_call: TRBV6-5
cdr3_nt: TGTGCCAGCAGCTTTTCCGGTTACTACAATGAGCAGTTCTTC; cdr3_aa: CASSFSGYYNEQFF; j_call: TRBJ2-1; clone_size: NA; d_call: NA; v_call: TRBV11-3
cdr3_nt: TGTGCCAGCAGCTGGGACAGGGGGAATTCACCCCTCCACTTT; cdr3_aa: CASSWDRGNSPLHF; j_call: TRBJ1-6; clone_size: once; d_call: TRBD1; v_call: TRBV5-6
cdr3_nt: TGTGCCAGCAGTATGTCCATACCGGGACAGCTTCACTATGGCTACACCTTC; cdr3_aa: CASSMSIPGQLHYGYTF; j_call: TRBJ1-2; clone_size: NA; d_call: TRBD1; v_call: TRBV7-2
cdr3_nt: TGTGCCATCAGTCTGCAGGACTCCTACGAGCAGTACTTC; cdr3_aa: CAISLQDSYEQYF; j_call: TRBJ2-7; clone_size: NA; d_call: NA; v_call: TRBV10-3
cdr3_nt: TGTGCCAGCAGCGTAGGGGGACTAGCGGGGTCCTACGAGCAGTACTTC; cdr3_aa: CASSVGGLAGSYEQYF; j_call: TRBJ2-7; clone_size: few; d_call: TRBD2; v_call: TRBV9
cdr3_nt: TGTGCCAGCAGCTTAGCGACGGGTTGGCAGTTCTTC; cdr3_aa: CASSLATGWQFF; j_call: TRBJ2-1; clone_size: NA; d_call: NA; v_call: TRBV7-8
cdr3_nt: TGTGCCAGCAGCCGACAGGGGGCGCGGAATTCACCCCTCCACTTT; cdr3_aa: CASSRQGARNSPLHF; j_call: TRBJ1-6; clone_size: few; d_call: TRBD1; v_call: TRBV5-8
cdr3_nt: TGTGCCAGTAGTATTGGGACTAGCGGGAGGAGTGAGCAGTACTTC; cdr3_aa: CASSIGTSGRSEQYF; j_call: TRBJ2-7; clone_size: NA; d_call: TRBD2; v_call: TRBV19
cdr3_nt: TGTGCCAGCAGTCGTACAGGGAACACTGAAGCTTTCTTT; cdr3_aa: CASSRTGNTEAFF; j_call: TRBJ1-1; clone_size: few; d_call: NA; v_call: TRBV5-6
cdr3_nt: TGTGCCTGTGGACAGGGGGCCAATTCACCCCTCCACTTT; cdr3_aa: CACGQGANSPLHF; j_call: TRBJ1-6; clone_size: few; d_call: TRBD1; v_call: TRBV30
cdr3_nt: TGTGCCTCCAGGGTTGGCAATCAGCCCCAGCATTTT; cdr3_aa: CASRVGNQPQHF; j_call: TRBJ1-5; clone_size: NA; d_call: NA; v_call: TRBV19
cdr3_nt: TGTGCCAGCAGCTCGACAGGGTGGACTGAAGCTTTCTTT; cdr3_aa: CASSSTGWTEAFF; j_call: TRBJ1-1; clone_size: NA; d_call: TRBD1; v_call: TRBV5-5
cdr3_nt: TGTGCCAGCAGTCCCGGACTCCTAGCCAATTCACCCCTCCACTTT; cdr3_aa: CASSPGLLANSPLHF; j_call: TRBJ1-6; clone_size: NA; d_call: NA; v_call: TRBV7-2
cdr3_nt: TGCGCCAGCAGCCTAACGACAGGGACGGTAAACACTGAAGCTTTCTTT; cdr3_aa: CASSLTTGTVNTEAFF; j_call: TRBJ1-1; clone_size: once; d_call: TRBD1; v_call: TRBV4-1
cdr3_nt: TGTGCCAGCAGCGAGCGGGATCTAGCCAAAAACATTCAGTACTTC; cdr3_aa: CASSERDLAKNIQYF; j_call: TRBJ2-4; clone_size: NA; d_call: TRBD2; v_call: TRBV5-4
cdr3_nt: TGTGCCTGGAGTTGGGGAGATGAGCAGTTCTTC; cdr3_aa: CAWSWGDEQFF; j_call: TRBJ2-1; clone_size: NA; d_call: NA; v_call: TRBV30
cdr3_nt: TGTGCCAGTAGCTCGCAGGTTTCTGGGGCCAACGTCCTGACTTTC; cdr3_aa: CASSSQVSGANVLTF; j_call: TRBJ2-6; clone_size: once; d_call: NA; v_call: TRBV19
cdr3_nt: TGTGCCAGCAGCTTAGAGCCGGGACTGGGGAGGGAAAAACTGTTTTTT; cdr3_aa: CASSLEPGLGREKLFF; j_call: TRBJ1-4; clone_size: NA; d_call: NA; v_call: TRBV7-2
cdr3_nt: TGTGCCAGTAGCAGGGGACCAGATACGCAGTATTTT; cdr3_aa: CASSRGPDTQYF; j_call: TRBJ2-3; clone_size: once; d_call: NA; v_call: TRBV6-5
cdr3_nt: TGTGCCAGCAGCTTAGGCAGGGCTCCGGAGACCCAGTACTTC; cdr3_aa: CASSLGRAPETQYF; j_call: TRBJ2-5; clone_size: once; d_call: NA; v_call: TRBV11-2
cdr3_nt: TGTGCCAGCTCACGAGCCGGGACAGGCTACTCTAGCACAGATACGCAGTATTTT; cdr3_aa: CASSRAGTGYSSTDTQYF; j_call: TRBJ2-3; clone_size: NA; d_call: TRBD1; v_call: TRBV18
cdr3_nt: TGTGCCAGCAGCTTGGACGGGAAGTATGGCTACACCTTC; cdr3_aa: CASSLDGKYGYTF; j_call: TRBJ1-2; clone_size: NA; d_call: NA; v_call: TRBV5-4
cdr3_nt: TGTGCCAGCAGCTCCCGGTCAGGGATAAGGATCGAAGCTTTCTTT; cdr3_aa: CASSSRSGIRIEAFF; j_call: TRBJ1-1; clone_size: once; d_call: NA; v_call: TRBV11-2
cdr3_nt: TGTGCCAGTAGTCCCACTAGCGGGAGGAGGGAGACCCAGTACTTC; cdr3_aa: CASSPTSGRRETQYF; j_call: TRBJ2-5; clone_size: NA; d_call: TRBD2; v_call: TRBV19
cdr3_nt: TGCGCCAGCACCAACCCGTCCGAGGACGAGCAGTACTTC; cdr3_aa: CASTNPSEDEQYF; j_call: TRBJ2-7; clone_size: few; d_call: NA; v_call: TRBV5-1
cdr3_nt: TGTGCCAGCAGCTTAGACAGGACTACCTACGAGCAGTACTTC; cdr3_aa: CASSLDRTTYEQYF; j_call: TRBJ2-7; clone_size: NA; d_call: NA; v_call: TRBV13
cdr3_nt: TGTGCCAGCTCCCAAGGTAGCGGTTGGAGCTCCTACAATGAGCAGTTCTTC; cdr3_aa: CASSQGSGWSSYNEQFF; j_call: TRBJ2-1; clone_size: NA; d_call: NA; v_call: TRBV18
cdr3_nt: TGTGCCTGGAGGACAGGGGGCTACGAGCAGTACTTC; cdr3_aa: CAWRTGGYEQYF; j_call: TRBJ2-7; clone_size: NA; d_call: TRBD1; v_call: TRBV30
cdr3_nt: TGTGCCAGCAGTCCGCGGGACTTGCGGCGAGATACGCAGTATTTT; cdr3_aa: CASSPRDLRRDTQYF; j_call: TRBJ2-3; clone_size: NA; d_call: NA; v_call: TRBV27
cdr3_nt: TGCAGTGGTCGGGAAGGCTACACCTTC; cdr3_aa: CSGREGYTF; j_call: TRBJ1-2; clone_size: NA; d_call: NA; v_call: TRBV20-1
cdr3_nt: TGCGCCAGCAGTGAGTCGTACAGGGGGCGCGAGCAGTACTTC; cdr3_aa: CASSESYRGREQYF; j_call: TRBJ2-7; clone_size: NA; d_call: TRBD1; v_call: TRBV10-1
cdr3_nt: TGTGCCAGCAGTTTAGGGGCTTTGGCGGGGGGGAACACCGGGGAGCTGTTTTTT; cdr3_aa: CASSLGALAGGNTGELFF; j_call: TRBJ2-2; clone_size: NA; d_call: TRBD2; v_call: TRBV28
cdr3_nt: TGTGCCAGCAGCCCGGACAGATACCAAGAGACCCAGTACTTC; cdr3_aa: CASSPDRYQETQYF; j_call: TRBJ2-5; clone_size: once; d_call: NA; v_call: TRBV11-2
cdr3_nt: TGTGCCACCAGCAGAGATTTCAGGGTAACTGGGGCCAACGTCCTGACTTTC; cdr3_aa: CATSRDFRVTGANVLTF; j_call: TRBJ2-6; clone_size: NA; d_call: NA; v_call: TRBV15
cdr3_nt: TGTGCCAGCCAGGGTCCCCAGGTCGAGCAGTACTTC; cdr3_aa: CASQGPQVEQYF; j_call: TRBJ2-7; clone_size: NA; d_call: NA; v_call: TRBV28
cdr3_nt: TGTGCCAGCAGGGAAAAATTCCTTGGACAGGGCAATCAGCCCCAGCATTTT; cdr3_aa: CASREKFLGQGNQPQHF; j_call: TRBJ1-5; clone_size: NA; d_call: TRBD1; v_call: TRBV2